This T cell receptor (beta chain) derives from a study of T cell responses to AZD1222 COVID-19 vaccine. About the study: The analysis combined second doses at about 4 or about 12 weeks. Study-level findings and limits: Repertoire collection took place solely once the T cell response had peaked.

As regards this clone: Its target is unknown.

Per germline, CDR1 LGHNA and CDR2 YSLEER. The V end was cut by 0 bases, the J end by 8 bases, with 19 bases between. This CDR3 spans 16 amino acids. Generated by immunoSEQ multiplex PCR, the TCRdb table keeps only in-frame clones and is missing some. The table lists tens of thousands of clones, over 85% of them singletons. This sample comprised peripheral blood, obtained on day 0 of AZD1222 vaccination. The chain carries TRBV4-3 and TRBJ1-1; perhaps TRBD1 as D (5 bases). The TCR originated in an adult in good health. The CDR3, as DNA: TGCGCCAGCAGCCAAGACGGGATTGGGGCGCCGACAGAAGCTTTCTTT. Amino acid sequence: CASSQDGIGAPTEAFF.